Listed below are T cell receptor beta chains from one sample, sequenced in a study of technical replicates of blood from a few donors. The method was immunoSEQ multiplex PCR; TCRdb's version includes in-frame clones alone and lacks a portion of them. The data hold under 55,000 clones, with 90% to 96% observed a single time. Material for sequencing was T cells isolated from PBMCs. Receptor source: a human donor in good health. The CDR3 runs from the conserved cysteine through the conserved F or W. The D gene is left open where the match is weak. Clone size appears in some rows only: once, few, many, or a class for an expanded clone.

clone size | J gene | V gene | D gene | CDR3 DNA | CDR3 protein
. | TRBJ2-7 | TRBV6-5 | TRBD1 | TGTGCCAGCAGTTACTCTGATGGGACAGTCTCCTACGAGCAGTACTTC | CASSYSDGTVSYEQYF
. | TRBJ1-5 | TRBV5-8 | . | TGTGCCAGCAGCTTTGGACAGAGAAGCAATCAGCCCCAGCATTTT | CASSFGQRSNQPQHF
. | TRBJ2-2 | TRBV28 | TRBD2 | TGTGCCAGCAGTTTGAGCGGGAGAGGGGACACCGGGGAGCTGTTTTTT | CASSLSGRGDTGELFF
. | TRBJ2-7 | TRBV5-1 | TRBD2 | TGCGCCAGCAGCGCAAGAACGGGACTAGCGGGAGGCGAGCAGTACTTC | CASSARTGLAGGEQYF
. | TRBJ1-1 | TRBV28 | . | TGTGCCAGCAGAGCCTTTGGAGGGAACACTGAAGCTTTCTTT | CASRAFGGNTEAFF
. | TRBJ2-7 | TRBV28 | TRBD2 | TGTGCCAGCAGTTTACGGCGGGAGGGACACGAGCAGTACTTC | CASSLRREGHEQYF
. | TRBJ2-3 | TRBV19 | TRBD2 | TGTGCCAGTAGTACCCTTAGCGGGAGGCCCACAGATACGCAGTATTTT | CASSTLSGRPTDTQYF
once | TRBJ2-5 | TRBV12-5 | TRBD1 | TGTGCTAGTGGTGCGGGACAGGGGATTGGAGAGACCCAGTACTTC | CASGAGQGIGETQYF
. | TRBJ2-7 | TRBV28 | TRBD2 | TGTGCCAGCAGTTTGATTACTAGCGGTCTACCCTACGAGCAGTACTTC | CASSLITSGLPYEQYF
. | TRBJ2-7 | TRBV19 | TRBD1 | TGTGCCAGTGGGACAGGGACATTCTACGAGCAGTACTTC | CASGTGTFYEQYF
. | TRBJ2-2 | TRBV5-4 | TRBD2 | TGTGCCAGCAGTCCGGGACTAGGATTTAACACCGGGGAGCTGTTTTTT | CASSPGLGFNTGELFF
. | TRBJ1-2 | TRBV30 | TRBD1 | TGTGCCTGGGACCCGGGACAGGGGCACGGCTACACCTTC | CAWDPGQGHGYTF
. | TRBJ1-3 | TRBV5-1 | . | TGCGCCAGCAGCTTGAGTAGTGGGAGCTCTGGAAACACCATATATTTT | CASSLSSGSSGNTIYF
. | TRBJ2-3 | TRBV4-1 | TRBD2 | TGCGCCAGCAGCCAAAGGTCGGGACTAGCCCACACAGATACGCAGTATTTT | CASSQRSGLAHTDTQYF
once | TRBJ2-3 | TRBV5-1 | . | TGCGCCAGCAGCTTGGAGGGGAAACGAGTCGATACGCAGTATTTT | CASSLEGKRVDTQYF
. | TRBJ2-7 | TRBV30 | TRBD2 | TGTGCCTGGTCGCCGGGACTAGGGTTCTACGAGCAGTACTTC | CAWSPGLGFYEQYF
once | TRBJ2-7 | TRBV4-2 | . | TGTGCCAGCAGCCAAGGGTCCGGCTACGAGCAGTACTTC | CASSQGSGYEQYF
. | TRBJ2-5 | TRBV19 | TRBD1 | TGTGCCAGTTGCGGGGGGACAGGGGGTACAGAGACCCAGTACTTC | CASCGGTGGTETQYF
once | TRBJ2-7 | TRBV7-9 | TRBD2 | TGTGCCAGCAGCTTAGATTCCTCTAGCGGCTACGAGCAGTACTTC | CASSLDSSSGYEQYF
. | TRBJ1-1 | TRBV14 | . | TGTGCCAGCAGCCAAGTTCCGGGAGAGCTGTCTGAAGCTTTCTTT | CASSQVPGELSEAFF
. | TRBJ1-4 | TRBV4-3 | TRBD1 | TGCGCCAGCAGCCAAGATGAGGGGGCCGCAGAGGAAAAACTGTTTTTT | CASSQDEGAAEEKLFF
. | TRBJ1-5 | TRBV7-3 | TRBD1 | TGTGCCAGAACCCCTCCCGGGACAGGGAATCAGCCCCAGCATTTT | CARTPPGTGNQPQHF